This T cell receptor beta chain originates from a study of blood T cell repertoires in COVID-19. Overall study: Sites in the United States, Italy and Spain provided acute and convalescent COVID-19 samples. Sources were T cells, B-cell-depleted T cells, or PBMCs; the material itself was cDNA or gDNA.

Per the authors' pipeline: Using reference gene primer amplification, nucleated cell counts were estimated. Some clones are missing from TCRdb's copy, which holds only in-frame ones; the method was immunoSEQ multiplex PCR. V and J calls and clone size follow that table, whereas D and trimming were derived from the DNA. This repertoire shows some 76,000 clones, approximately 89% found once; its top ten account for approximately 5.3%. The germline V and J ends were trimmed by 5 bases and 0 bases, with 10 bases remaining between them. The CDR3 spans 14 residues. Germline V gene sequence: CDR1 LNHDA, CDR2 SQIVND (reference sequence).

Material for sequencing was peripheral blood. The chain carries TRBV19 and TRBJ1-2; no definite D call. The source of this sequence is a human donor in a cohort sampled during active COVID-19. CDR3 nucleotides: TGTGCCAGTAGTTTCCGGGGAACTAACTATGGCTACACCTTC. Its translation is CASSFRGTNYGYTF.